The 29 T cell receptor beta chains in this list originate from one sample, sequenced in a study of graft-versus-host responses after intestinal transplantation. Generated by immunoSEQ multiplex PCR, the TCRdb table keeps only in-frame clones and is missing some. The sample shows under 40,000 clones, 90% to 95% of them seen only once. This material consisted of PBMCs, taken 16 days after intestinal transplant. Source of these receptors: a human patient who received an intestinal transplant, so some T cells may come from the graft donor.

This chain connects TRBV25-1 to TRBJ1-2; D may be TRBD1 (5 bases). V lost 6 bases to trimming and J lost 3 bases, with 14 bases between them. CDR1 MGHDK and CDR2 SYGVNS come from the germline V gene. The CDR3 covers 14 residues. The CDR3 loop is CASSPGTSYYGYTF. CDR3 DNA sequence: TGTGCCAGCAGCCCCGGGACGTCGTACTATGGCTACACCTTC.

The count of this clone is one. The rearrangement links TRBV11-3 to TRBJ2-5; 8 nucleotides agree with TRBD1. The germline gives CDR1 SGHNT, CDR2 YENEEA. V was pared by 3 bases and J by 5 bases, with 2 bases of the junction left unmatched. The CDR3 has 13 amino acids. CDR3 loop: CASSFRQGETQYF. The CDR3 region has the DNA TGTGCCAGCAGCTTTCGACAGGGGGAGACCCAGTACTTC.

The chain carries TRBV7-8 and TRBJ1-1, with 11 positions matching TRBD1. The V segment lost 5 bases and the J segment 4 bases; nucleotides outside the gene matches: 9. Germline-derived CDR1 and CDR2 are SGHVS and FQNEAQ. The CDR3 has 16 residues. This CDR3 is CASSPDRGRWGTEAFF. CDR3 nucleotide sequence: TGTGCCAGCAGCCCGGACAGGGGGCGCTGGGGCACTGAAGCTTTCTTT.

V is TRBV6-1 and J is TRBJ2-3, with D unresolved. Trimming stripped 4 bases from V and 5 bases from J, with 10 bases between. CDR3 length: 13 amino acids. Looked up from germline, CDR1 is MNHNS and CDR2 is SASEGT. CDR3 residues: CASSVSPVDTQYF. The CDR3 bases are TGTGCCAGCAGTGTTTCCCCGGTAGATACGCAGTATTTT.

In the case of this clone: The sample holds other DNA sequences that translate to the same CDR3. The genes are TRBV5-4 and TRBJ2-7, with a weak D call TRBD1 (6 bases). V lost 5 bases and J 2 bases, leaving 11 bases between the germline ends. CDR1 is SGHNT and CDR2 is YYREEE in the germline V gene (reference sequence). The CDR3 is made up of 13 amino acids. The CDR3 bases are TGTGCCAGCAGACCTAGGGGGACCTACGAGCAGTACTTC. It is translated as CASRPRGTYEQYF.

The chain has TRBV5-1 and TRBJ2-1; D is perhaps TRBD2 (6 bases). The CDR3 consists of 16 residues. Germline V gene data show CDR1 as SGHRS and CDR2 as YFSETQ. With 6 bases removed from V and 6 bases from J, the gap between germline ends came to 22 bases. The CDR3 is CASTRRPSTRSNEQFF. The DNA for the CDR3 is TGCGCCAGCACCAGACGACCCTCGACTAGAAGCAATGAGCAGTTCTTC.

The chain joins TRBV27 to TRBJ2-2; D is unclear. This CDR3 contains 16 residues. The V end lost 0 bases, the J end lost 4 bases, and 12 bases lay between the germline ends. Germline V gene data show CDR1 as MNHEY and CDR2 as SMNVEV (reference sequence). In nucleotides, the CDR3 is TGTGCCAGCAGTTTATCGCCCGCGCCGAGCACCGGGGAGCTGTTTTTT. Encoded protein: CASSLSPAPSTGELFF.

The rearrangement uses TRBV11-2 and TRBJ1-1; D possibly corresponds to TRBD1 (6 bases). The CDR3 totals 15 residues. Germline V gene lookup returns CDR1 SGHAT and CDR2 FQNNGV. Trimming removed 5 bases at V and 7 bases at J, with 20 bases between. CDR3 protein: CASSPDLGGIFEAFF. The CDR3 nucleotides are TGTGCCAGCAGCCCGGATCTCGGGGGCATCTTTGAAGCTTTCTTT. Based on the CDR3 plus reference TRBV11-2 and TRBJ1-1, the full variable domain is EAGVAQSPRYKIIEKRQSVAFWCNPISGHATLYWYQQILGQGPKLLIQFQNNGVVDDSQLPKDRFSAERLKGVDSTLKIQPAKLEDSAVYLCASSPDLGGIFEAFFGQGTRLTVV.

The CDR3 sequence is CASSLPQRETYNEQFF. The CDR3 nucleotides read TGTGCCAGCAGTTTACCCCAGCGGGAGACCTACAATGAGCAGTTCTTC. The chain combines TRBV28 with TRBJ2-1; 8 nucleotides line up with TRBD2. Germline CDR1 is MDHEN and CDR2 is SYDVKM. The CDR3 consists of 16 residues. Unmatched junction bases numbered 5, after V lost 2 bases and J lost 2 bases.

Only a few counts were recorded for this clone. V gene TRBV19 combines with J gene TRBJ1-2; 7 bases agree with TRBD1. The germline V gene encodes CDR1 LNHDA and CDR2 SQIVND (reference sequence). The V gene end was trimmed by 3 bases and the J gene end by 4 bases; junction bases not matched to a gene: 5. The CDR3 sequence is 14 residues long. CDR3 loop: CASSIGTETYGYTF. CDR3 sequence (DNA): TGTGCCAGTAGTATTGGGACAGAGACCTATGGCTACACCTTC.

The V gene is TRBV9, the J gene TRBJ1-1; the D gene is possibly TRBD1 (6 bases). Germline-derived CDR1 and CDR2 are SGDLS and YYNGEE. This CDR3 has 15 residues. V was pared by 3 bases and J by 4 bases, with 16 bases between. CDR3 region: CASSAEDSFLTEAFF. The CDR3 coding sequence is TGTGCCAGCAGCGCCGAGGACAGCTTTCTCACTGAAGCTTTCTTT. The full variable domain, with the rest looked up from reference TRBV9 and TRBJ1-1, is DSGVTQTPKHLITATGQRVTLRCSPRSGDLSVYWYQQSLDQGLQFLIQYYNGEERAKGNILERFSAQQFPDLHSELNLSSLELGDSALYFCASSAEDSFLTEAFFGQGTRLTVV.

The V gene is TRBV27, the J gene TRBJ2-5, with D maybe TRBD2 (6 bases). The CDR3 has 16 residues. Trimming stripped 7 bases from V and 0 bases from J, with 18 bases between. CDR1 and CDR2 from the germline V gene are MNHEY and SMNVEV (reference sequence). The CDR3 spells CASNPLGTPNQETQYF. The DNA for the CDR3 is TGTGCCAGCAACCCCCTGGGGACTCCTAACCAAGAGACCCAGTACTTC.

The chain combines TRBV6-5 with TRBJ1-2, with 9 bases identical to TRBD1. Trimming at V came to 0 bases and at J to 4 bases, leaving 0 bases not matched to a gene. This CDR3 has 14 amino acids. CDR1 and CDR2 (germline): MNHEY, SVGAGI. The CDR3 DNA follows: TGTGCCAGCAGTTACTCGGGACAGGGCTATGGCTACACCTTC. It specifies CASSYSGQGYGYTF.

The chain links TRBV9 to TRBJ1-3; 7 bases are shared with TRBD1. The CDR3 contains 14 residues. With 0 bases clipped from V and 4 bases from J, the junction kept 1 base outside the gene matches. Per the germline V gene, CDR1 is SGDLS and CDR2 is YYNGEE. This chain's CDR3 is CASSVGGQGNTIYF. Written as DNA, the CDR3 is TGTGCCAGCAGCGTAGGGGGACAGGGAAACACCATATATTTT. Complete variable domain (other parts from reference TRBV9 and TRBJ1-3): DSGVTQTPKHLITATGQRVTLRCSPRSGDLSVYWYQQSLDQGLQFLIQYYNGEERAKGNILERFSAQQFPDLHSELNLSSLELGDSALYFCASSVGGQGNTIYFGEGSWLTVV.

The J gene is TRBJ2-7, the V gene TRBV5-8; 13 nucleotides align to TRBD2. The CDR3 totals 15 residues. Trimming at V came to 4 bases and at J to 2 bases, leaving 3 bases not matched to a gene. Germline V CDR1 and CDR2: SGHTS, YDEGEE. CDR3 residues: CASSPLAGGTYEQYF. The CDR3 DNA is TGTGCCAGCAGCCCACTAGCGGGAGGGACCTACGAGCAGTACTTC.

This chain's CDR3 is CAWSLQGNEQFF. CDR3 DNA: TGTGCCTGGAGTCTACAGGGAAATGAGCAGTTCTTC. The genes are TRBV30 and TRBJ2-1; tentative D call: TRBD1 (6 bases). CDR3 length: 12 residues. Trimming took 2 bases from V and 7 from J, leaving 9 bases between them. Germline V gene data show CDR1 as GTSNPN and CDR2 as SVGIG (reference sequence).

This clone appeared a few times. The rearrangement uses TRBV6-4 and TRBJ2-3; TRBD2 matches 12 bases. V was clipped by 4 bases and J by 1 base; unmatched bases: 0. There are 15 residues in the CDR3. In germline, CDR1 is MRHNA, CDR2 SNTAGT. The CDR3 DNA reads TGTGCCAGCAGTGGACTAGCGGGAGGCACAGATACGCAGTATTTT. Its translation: CASSGLAGGTDTQYF.

CDR3 loop: CASSLGSGGTEAFF. The CDR3 nucleotides are TGTGCCAGCAGTTTAGGATCGGGGGGTACTGAAGCTTTCTTT. The chain uses TRBV27 and TRBJ1-1; D is perhaps TRBD1 (5 bases). With 2 bases removed from V and 5 bases from J, the gap between germline ends came to 12 bases. The CDR3 runs to 14 residues. Germline loops: CDR1 MNHEY, CDR2 SMNVEV (reference sequence).

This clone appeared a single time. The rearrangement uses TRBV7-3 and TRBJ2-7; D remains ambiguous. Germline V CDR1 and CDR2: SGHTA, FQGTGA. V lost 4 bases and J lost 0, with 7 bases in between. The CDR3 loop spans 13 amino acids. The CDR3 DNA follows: TGTGCCAGCAGCTCCGGAGACTCCTACGAGCAGTACTTC. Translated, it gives CASSSGDSYEQYF. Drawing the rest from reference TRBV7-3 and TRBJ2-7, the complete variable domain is GAGVSQTPSNKVTEKGKYVELRCDPISGHTALYWYRQSLGQGPEFLIYFQGTGAADDSGLPNDRFFAVRPEGSVSTLKIQRTERGDSAVYLCASSSGDSYEQYFGPGTRLTVT.

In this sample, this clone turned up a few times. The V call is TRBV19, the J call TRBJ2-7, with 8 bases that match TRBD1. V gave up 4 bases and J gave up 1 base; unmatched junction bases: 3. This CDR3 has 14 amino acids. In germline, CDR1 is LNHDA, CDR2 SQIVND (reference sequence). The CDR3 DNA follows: TGTGCCAGTAGTACCGGGACAGGTTCCTACGAGCAGTACTTC. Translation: CASSTGTGSYEQYF.

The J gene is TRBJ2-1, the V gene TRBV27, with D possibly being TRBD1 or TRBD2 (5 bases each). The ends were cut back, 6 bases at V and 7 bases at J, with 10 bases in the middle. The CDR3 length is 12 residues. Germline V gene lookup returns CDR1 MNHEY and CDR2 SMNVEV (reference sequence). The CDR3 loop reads CASSRGRNEQFF. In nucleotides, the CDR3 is TGTGCCAGCAGCCGGGGACGGAATGAGCAGTTCTTC.

CDR3 residues: CASSYPGQGFAYGYTF. The CDR3 DNA reads TGTGCCAGCAGTTACCCAGGACAGGGATTTGCCTATGGCTACACCTTC. The chain has TRBV6-6 and TRBJ1-2; 8 bases are shared with TRBD1. Germline loops: CDR1 MNHNY, CDR2 SVGAGI (reference sequence). The junction had 9 bases not matched to a gene; V was cut back by 2 bases and J by 4 bases. The CDR3 covers 16 residues.

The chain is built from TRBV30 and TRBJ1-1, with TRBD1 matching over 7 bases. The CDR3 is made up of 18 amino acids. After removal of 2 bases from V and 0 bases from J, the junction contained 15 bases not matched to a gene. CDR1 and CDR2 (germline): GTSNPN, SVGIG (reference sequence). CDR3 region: CAWSRGPQGLIMNTEAFF. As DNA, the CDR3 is TGTGCCTGGAGTCGAGGCCCACAGGGGCTGATAATGAACACTGAAGCTTTCTTT.

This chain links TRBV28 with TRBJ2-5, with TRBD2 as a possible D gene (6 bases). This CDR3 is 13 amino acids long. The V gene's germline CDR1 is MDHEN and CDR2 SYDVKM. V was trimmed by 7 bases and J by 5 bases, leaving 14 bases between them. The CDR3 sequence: CASTLGGRETQYF. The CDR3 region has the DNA TGTGCCAGCACCCTTGGAGGGCGGGAGACCCAGTACTTC.

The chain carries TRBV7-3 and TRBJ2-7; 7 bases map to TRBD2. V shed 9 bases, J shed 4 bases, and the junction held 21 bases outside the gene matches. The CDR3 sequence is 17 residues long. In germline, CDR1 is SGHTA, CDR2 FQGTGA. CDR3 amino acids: CARIRTFVGGLGYEQYF. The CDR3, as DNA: TGTGCCAGGATCCGGACTTTCGTGGGAGGGCTAGGGTACGAGCAGTACTTC. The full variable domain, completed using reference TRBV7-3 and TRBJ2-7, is GAGVSQTPSNKVTEKGKYVELRCDPISGHTALYWYRQSLGQGPEFLIYFQGTGAADDSGLPNDRFFAVRPEGSVSTLKIQRTERGDSAVYLCARIRTFVGGLGYEQYFGPGTRLTVT.

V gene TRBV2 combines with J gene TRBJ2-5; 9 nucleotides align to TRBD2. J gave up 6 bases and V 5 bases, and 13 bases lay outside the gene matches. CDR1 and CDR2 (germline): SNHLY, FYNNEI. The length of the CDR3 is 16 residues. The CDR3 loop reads CASSPLSAGGPQTQYF. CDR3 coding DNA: TGTGCCAGCAGTCCCCTGAGCGCGGGAGGGCCACAGACCCAGTACTTC.

In nucleotides, the CDR3 is TGCGCCAGCAGCTTGGCCCCGGGACAGGGGGCTTCGAACACCGGGGAGCTGTTTTTT. Amino acid sequence: CASSLAPGQGASNTGELFF. The chain uses TRBV5-1 and TRBJ2-2, with 12 bases identical to TRBD1. V lost 0 bases and J lost 0; bases outside the gene matches: 6. Germline loops: CDR1 SGHRS, CDR2 YFSETQ. The CDR3 runs to 19 residues.

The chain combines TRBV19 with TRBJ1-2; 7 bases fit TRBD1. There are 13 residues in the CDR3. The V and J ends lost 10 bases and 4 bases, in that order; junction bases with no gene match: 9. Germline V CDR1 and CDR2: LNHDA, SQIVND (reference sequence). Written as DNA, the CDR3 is TGTGCCACCTCCCCCGCAGGGGGCTATGGCTACACCTTC. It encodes CATSPAGGYGYTF.

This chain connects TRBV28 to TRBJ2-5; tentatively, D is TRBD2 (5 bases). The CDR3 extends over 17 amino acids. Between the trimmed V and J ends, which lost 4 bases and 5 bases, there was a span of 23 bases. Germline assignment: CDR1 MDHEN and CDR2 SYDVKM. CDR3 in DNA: TGTGCCAGCAGTTCCCCAGTCAGTCCCGGAGGTGGGGAGACCCAGTACTTC. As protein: CASSSPVSPGGGETQYF.